Shown below are 9 T cell receptor beta chains from a single sample sequenced in a study of shared clonotypes between healthy human individuals. The method was immunoSEQ multiplex PCR; TCRdb's version includes in-frame clones alone and lacks a portion of them. The table shows a few million clones, with more than 85% occurring only once. Sample: naive CD4+ T cells from PBMCs. Stated subset: CD45RA+ positively selected. These receptors were obtained from a man between 18 and 29 years old in good health. Some clones in this sample may be carry-over from other donors' samples.

The chain employs TRBV14 and TRBJ2-3; D is perhaps TRBD1 (5 bases). The germline V gene has CDR1 SGHDN and CDR2 FVKESK. The CDR3 contains 16 residues. V dropped 2 bases and J dropped 6 bases, with 18 bases sitting between them. The CDR3 DNA is TGTGCCAGCAGCCAACCTTGGACATCCGCGACGGATACGCAGTATTTT. It translates to CASSQPWTSATDTQYF.

The chain carries TRBV27 and TRBJ2-7; 7 positions match TRBD1. Losses at the gene ends were 4 bases for V and 6 bases for J; bases not matched to a gene: 15. This CDR3 region has 16 residues. Per the germline V gene, CDR1 is MNHEY and CDR2 is SMNVEV (reference sequence). The CDR3 sequence is CASSSPMTGKGREQYF. CDR3 DNA sequence: TGTGCCAGCAGTTCCCCTATGACAGGGAAGGGGCGCGAGCAGTACTTC.

A few counts support this clone. The genes are TRBV30 and TRBJ1-5; the match to TRBD1 covers 10 bases. Per germline, CDR1 GTSNPN and CDR2 SVGIG (reference sequence). CDR3 length: 13 residues. The V segment lost 5 bases and the J segment 5 bases; nucleotides outside the gene matches: 3. This CDR3 reads CAWDRGHDQPQHF. The CDR3, as DNA: TGTGCCTGGGACAGGGGGCACGATCAGCCCCAGCATTTT.

This rearrangement joins TRBV29-1 to TRBJ2-1; D not certain. Germline lookup yields CDR1 SQVTM and CDR2 ANQGSEA. This CDR3 spans 10 amino acids. Trimming stripped 7 bases from V and 7 bases from J, with 8 bases between. The CDR3 DNA is TGCAGCGGGAGTTGGAATGAGCAGTTCTTC. As protein: CSGSWNEQFF.

V usage is TRBV5-8 and J usage is TRBJ2-1, with 8 bases that match TRBD1. This CDR3 contains 17 residues. Per the germline V gene, CDR1 is SGHTS and CDR2 is YDEGEE. Germline trimming cut 1 base from V and 6 bases from J; bases unmatched to any gene: 12. The CDR3 loop reads CASSLLLNTGGSNEQFF. The CDR3 bases are TGTGCCAGCAGCTTGCTTCTGAACACAGGGGGGAGCAATGAGCAGTTCTTC.

About this clone: The same CDR3 also results from other DNA sequences found in this sample. The rearrangement links TRBV5-1 to TRBJ1-1; TRBD1 agrees at 8 bases. This CDR3 region has 16 residues. CDR1 and CDR2 from the germline V gene are SGHRS and YFSETQ. V lost 4 bases, J lost 0 bases, and 8 bases stayed unmatched. This CDR3 reads CASSPDRGGMNTEAFF. The CDR3 DNA reads as TGCGCCAGCAGCCCTGACAGGGGAGGGATGAACACTGAAGCTTTCTTT.

The CDR3 coding sequence is TGTGCCAGCAGCTTAGGGGCGGGACGTTCCCCCCTAGGCGAGCAGTACTTC. This sequence encodes CASSLGAGRSPLGEQYF. The chain links TRBV7-2 to TRBJ2-7; D perhaps matches TRBD2 (6 bases). Germline V gene lookup returns CDR1 SGHTA and CDR2 FQGNSA. V dropped 1 base and J dropped 6 bases, with 22 bases sitting between them. This CDR3 has 17 amino acids.

V is TRBV29-1 and J is TRBJ2-1; TRBD2 aligns across 7 bases. Trimming cost V 4 bases and J 7 bases; bases outside gene matches: 10. From germline, CDR1 is SQVTM and CDR2 ANQGSEA. The CDR3 runs 14 residues. CDR3 in amino acids: CSVAPRLAANEQFF. The CDR3 coding sequence is TGCAGCGTTGCCCCACGACTAGCTGCAAATGAGCAGTTCTTC.

Note on this clone: Other DNA sequences within the sample encode an identical CDR3. The rearrangement uses TRBV18 and TRBJ1-3; D ambiguous. The V gene lost 3 bases and the J gene lost 1 base, with 1 base spanning the gap. CDR1 and CDR2 (germline): KGHSH, LQKENI. This CDR3 has 12 amino acids. The CDR3 sequence: CASSPSGNTIYF. The CDR3 coding sequence is TGTGCCAGCTCACCTTCTGGAAACACCATATATTTT.